This T cell receptor (beta chain) was identified in a study of shared clonotypes between healthy human individuals. Assay used: immunoSEQ multiplex PCR; TCRdb lists only in-frame clones, some missing. Of over a million clones in the sample, about 75% are singletons; the top ten hold approximately 1.5%. The clonotype comes from a man between 18 and 29 years old in good health. The source material was memory CD4+ T cells sorted from blood. Subset in this sample: CD45RA-negative fraction.

CDR3 region: CAWSVGSTSGDTQYF. CDR3 nucleotide sequence: TGTGCCTGGAGTGTGGGGTCGACTAGCGGTGATACGCAGTATTTT. The rearrangement links TRBV30 to TRBJ2-3; 9 bases match TRBD2. Germline V gene data show CDR1 as GTSNPN and CDR2 as SVGIG (reference sequence). V lost 0 bases, J lost 6 bases, and 7 bases stayed unmatched. This CDR3 is 15 amino acids long. Full variable domain (missing parts from reference TRBV30 and TRBJ2-3): SQTIHQWPATLVQPVGSPLSLECTVEGTSNPNLYWYRQAAGRGLQLLFYSVGIGQISSEVPQNLSASRPQDRQFILSSKKLLLSDSGFYLCAWSVGSTSGDTQYFGPGTRLTVL.